This T cell receptor beta chain was sequenced in a study of T-cell reconstitution after alpha-beta-depleted transplantation in children. During its preparation, the TCRbeta library received unique molecular identifiers. TCRdb analysed the PCR reads with MiXCR anew, one entry per CDR3 protein. This repertoire shows around 180,000 distinct CDR3 sequences, over 8.5% found once; its top ten account for roughly an eighth. General study findings and limits: Reportedly, only several hundred clones from non-depleted graft cells drove alpha-beta T-cell counts at about two months.

V lost 4 bases, J lost 4 bases, and 6 bases stayed unmatched. The CDR3 consists of 16 residues. Germline CDR1 reads SGHRS; CDR2 reads YFSETQ. This clonotype was picked up many times. Its antigen is still unknown. V and J are TRBV5-1 and TRBJ2-4; the match to TRBD1 covers 12 bases. This receptor was taken from a boy aged 2 to 10 with acute myeloid leukemia, due to receive a stem cell transplant. This material consisted of PBMCs, taken before TCRalphabeta/CD19-depleted stem cell transplant. DNA for the CDR3: TGCGCCAGCAGCCTACCGGGACAGGGGGCAAAAAACATTCAGTACTTC. Translated, it gives CASSLPGQGAKNIQYF.